What follows are 20 T cell receptor beta chains derived from one specimen sequenced in a study of identical twins. TCRdb fed the 5' RACE reads into MiXCR, producing one record per CDR3 protein. The profile shows approximately 500,000 distinct CDR3 sequences, 12% to 15% of them singletons. These sequences were also reported in another study, on yellow fever vaccine responses in identical twins.

The specimen was CD4+ T cells sorted from blood. The receptors were gathered from a young woman in good health.

The chain combines TRBV7-2 with TRBJ2-2, with D possibly TRBD2 on 5 matching bases. V lost 1 base and J lost 4, with 10 bases in between. CDR1 and CDR2 from the germline V gene are SGHTA and FQGNSA. The CDR3 contains 15 residues. The chain's CDR3 is CASSLEAASTGELFF. As DNA, the CDR3 is TGTGCCAGCAGCTTAGAAGCGGCGAGCACCGGGGAGCTGTTTTTT. The full variable domain, rest sourced from reference TRBV7-2 and TRBJ2-2, is GAGVSQSPSNKVTEKGKDVELRCDPISGHTALYWYRQSLGQGLEFLIYFQGNSAPDKSGLPSDRFSAERTGGSVSTLTIQRTQQEDSAVYLCASSLEAASTGELFFGEGSRLTVL.

The rearrangement uses TRBV12-3 or TRBV12-4 and TRBJ1-1; tentatively, D is TRBD1 (6 bases). CDR3 size: 16 residues. Trimming took 6 bases from V and 3 from J, leaving 20 bases between them. CDR3 bases: TGTGCCAGCAGAAACAGGGTCCGAAGAGTGTACACTGAAGCTTTCTTT. Amino acid sequence: CASRNRVRRVYTEAFF.

The rearrangement joins TRBV6-1 to TRBJ2-3; D remains ambiguous. This CDR3 spans 18 amino acids. Germline CDR1 is MNHNS and CDR2 is SASEGT. V gave up 2 bases and J gave up 0 bases, with 18 bases separating them. The chain's CDR3 is CASSERASRLTSTDTQYF. The CDR3 DNA reads as TGTGCCAGCAGTGAAAGGGCCTCGCGGCTTACTAGCACAGATACGCAGTATTTT.

This clonotype was detected a few times. The rearrangement joins TRBV12-3 or TRBV12-4 to TRBJ1-1, with 9 bases lining up with TRBD1. The CDR3 contains 14 residues. With 5 bases clipped from V and 10 bases from J, the junction kept 11 bases outside the gene matches. The CDR3 DNA sequence: TGTGCCAGCAGTCCACGGACAGGGGCCGCCCGAGCTTTCTTT. Translating it yields CASSPRTGAARAFF.

This clonotype appeared a few times. The J gene is TRBJ1-2, the V gene TRBV16; D is undetermined. The CDR3 is made up of 13 amino acids. CDR1 is KGHSY and CDR2 is FQNENV in the germline V gene. V was trimmed by 0 bases and J by 4 bases, leaving 6 bases between them. The CDR3 DNA follows: TGTGCCAGCAGCCAATCGGGTATCTATGGCTACACCTTC. Protein product: CASSQSGIYGYTF.

This clonotype was seen a few times. V gene TRBV3-1 combines with J gene TRBJ1-2; TRBD1 might be the D (6 bases). Germline loops: CDR1 LGHDT, CDR2 YNNKEL (reference sequence). V lost 3 bases, J lost 4 bases, and 12 bases lay in between. This CDR3 is 14 amino acids long. In DNA form, the CDR3 reads TGTGCCAGCAGCCAGAGGACAGCTACCTATGGCTACACCTTC. Translating it yields CASSQRTATYGYTF. The full variable domain, in which reference TRBV3-1 and TRBJ1-2 provide the parts outside the CDR3, is DTAVSQTPKYLVTQMGNDKSIKCEQNLGHDTMYWYKQDSKKFLKIMFSYNNKELIINETVPNRFSPKSPDKAHLNLHINSLELGDSAVYFCASSQRTATYGYTFGSGTRLTVV.

This clonotype was observed a handful of times. The chain has TRBV18 and TRBJ2-1; TRBD2 matches 10 bases. V was clipped by 6 bases and J by 9 bases; unmatched bases: 17. This CDR3 region has 17 residues. Germline V gives CDR1 KGHSH, CDR2 LQKENI. Here the CDR3 reads CASSSAIGLAGVSEQFF. CDR3 DNA sequence: TGTGCCAGCTCTTCAGCTATCGGCCTAGCGGGAGTTTCTGAGCAGTTCTTC.

This chain uses TRBV20-1 with TRBJ1-6, with D perhaps TRBD1 (5 bases). Germline-derived CDR1 and CDR2 are DFQATT and SNEGSKA (reference sequence). CDR3 length equals 15 residues. Trimming removed 0 bases from V and 8 bases from J, with 14 bases in between. This CDR3 reads CSAREQDSSYSPLHF. The DNA of the CDR3 is TGCAGTGCTAGAGAGCAAGACAGCTCTTATTCACCCCTCCACTTT.

This clonotype showed up just a few times. J is TRBJ2-3 and V is TRBV4-1; no clear D. Trimming removed 4 bases from V and 6 bases from J, with 11 bases in between. The V gene's germline CDR1 is MGHRA and CDR2 YSYEKL. The CDR3 consists of 13 residues. CDR3 coding DNA: TGCGCCAGCAGCCTCCAGGTTCTGGATACGCAGTATTTT. It codes for CASSLQVLDTQYF.

Points on this clonotype: The junction and the germline gene differ at one end; a read error may be behind it. V usage is TRBV12-3 or TRBV12-4 and J usage is TRBJ1-1; TRBD1 aligns across 7 bases. This CDR3 has 14 amino acids. CDR3 in amino acids: CANSLTGKTSEAFF. The CDR3 nucleotides are TGTGCCAACAGTTTGACAGGGAAGACCTCTGAAGCTTTCTTT.

Only one count was recorded for this clonotype. The chain links TRBV27 to TRBJ2-1, with TRBD2 identical over 14 bases. The germline V gene encodes CDR1 MNHEY and CDR2 SMNVEV (reference sequence). The CDR3 extends over 15 amino acids. Trimming cost V 3 bases and J 10 bases; bases outside gene matches: 5. The CDR3 DNA reads TGTGCCAGCAGTTTGTGGACTAGCGGGAGGAGGGAGCAGTTCTTC. It codes for CASSLWTSGRREQFF.

This clonotype was found a few times. The chain has TRBV6-1 and TRBJ1-1; D is unclear. The CDR3 has 13 amino acids. Germline-derived CDR1 and CDR2 are MNHNS and SASEGT. Deletions cut 8 bases from V and 2 bases from J, with 12 bases between. In DNA form, the CDR3 reads TGTGCCAGCCCCCCGGGGAGCAACACTGAAGCTTTCTTT. Its protein product is CASPPGSNTEAFF.

The sample holds a few counts of this clonotype. The chain has TRBV12-3 or TRBV12-4 and TRBJ2-2; D remains ambiguous. Deletions cut 5 bases from V and 0 bases from J, with 10 bases between. The CDR3 spans 15 residues. CDR3 loop: CASSLTWPNTGELFF. The CDR3 DNA follows: TGTGCCAGCAGTCTGACATGGCCGAACACCGGGGAGCTGTTTTTT.

The chain couples TRBV29-1 to TRBJ2-7; D is possibly TRBD1 (7 bases). This CDR3 contains 14 residues. From germline, CDR1 is SQVTM and CDR2 ANQGSEA. The ends were cut back, 4 bases at V and 0 bases at J, with 13 bases in the middle. CDR3 DNA sequence: TGCAGCGTTGGGGGGGACAGAAACTCCTACGAGCAGTACTTC. This translates into CSVGGDRNSYEQYF.

This clonotype has only a few counts. CDR3 nucleotides: TGCGCCAGCAGCCAGAGACAGGGCCCCTACAATGAGCAGTTCTTC. This gives the protein CASSQRQGPYNEQFF. This chain joins TRBV5-1 and TRBJ2-1, with TRBD1 matching 7 bases. Germline CDR1 and CDR2: SGHRS and YFSETQ. The CDR3 totals 15 residues. After removal of 4 bases from V and 2 bases from J, the junction contained 6 bases not matched to a gene.

This clonotype has a handful of counts. The rearrangement joins TRBV5-1 to TRBJ2-4, with 9 bases fitting TRBD1. Germline loops: CDR1 SGHRS, CDR2 YFSETQ. V lost 0 bases, J lost 2 bases, and 6 bases stayed unmatched. This CDR3 region has 17 residues. As DNA, the CDR3 is TGCGCCAGCAGCTTGGTAGGGACAGGGATCTCCAAAAACATTCAGTACTTC. Its translation is CASSLVGTGISKNIQYF. The full variable domain, its missing parts supplied by reference TRBV5-1 and TRBJ2-4, is KAGVTQTPRYLIKTRGQQVTLSCSPISGHRSVSWYQQTPGQGLQFLFEYFSETQRNKGNFPGRFSGRQFSNSRSEMNVSTLELGDSALYLCASSLVGTGISKNIQYFGAGTRLSVL.

This clonotype has ten or more counts. The chain carries TRBV5-1 and TRBJ1-2; 7 bases are shared with TRBD1. Looked up from germline, CDR1 is SGHRS and CDR2 is YFSETQ. The V and J ends lost 3 bases and 3 bases, in that order; junction bases with no gene match: 8. The CDR3 is 15 residues long. In DNA, the CDR3 is TGCGCCAGCAGCTCCCTACAGGGGCTCGACTATGGCTACACCTTC. This encodes CASSSLQGLDYGYTF.

The V and J genes are TRBV7-9 and TRBJ2-5; TRBD1 might be the D (5 bases). V dropped 1 base and J dropped 5 bases, with 11 bases sitting between them. The CDR3 sequence is 14 residues long. Germline V gene sequence: CDR1 SEHNR, CDR2 FQNEAQ (reference sequence). CDR3: CASSLVGRVETQYF. The DNA of the CDR3 is TGTGCCAGCAGCTTAGTGGGCAGGGTGGAGACCCAGTACTTC. Full variable domain (remainder filled in from reference TRBV7-9 and TRBJ2-5): DTGVSQNPRHKITKRGQNVTFRCDPISEHNRLYWYRQTLGQGPEFLTYFQNEAQLEKSRLLSDRFSAERPKGSFSTLEIQRTEQGDSAMYLCASSLVGRVETQYFGPGTRLLVL.

This clonotype was seen many times. The chain employs TRBV12-3 or TRBV12-4 and TRBJ1-6, with no clear D. The ends were cut back, 3 bases at V and 1 base at J, with 10 bases in the middle. CDR3 length: 16 amino acids. This CDR3 is CASSLSGLSYNSPLHF. The CDR3 DNA reads TGTGCCAGCAGTTTGTCGGGTTTATCCTATAATTCACCCCTCCACTTT.

This clonotype was observed once. The rearrangement links TRBV5-1 to TRBJ2-1; the D is unclear. The CDR3 contains 14 residues. Trimming stripped 0 bases from V and 8 bases from J, with 12 bases between. Germline loops: CDR1 SGHRS, CDR2 YFSETQ. In DNA form, the CDR3 reads TGCGCCAGCAGCTTGGCCTGGAATAAGGATGAGCAGTTCTTC. Its protein is CASSLAWNKDEQFF.